This entry lists 11 T cell receptor beta chains sequenced from one sample in a study of blood T cell repertoires in COVID-19. Assay used: immunoSEQ multiplex PCR; TCRdb lists only in-frame clones, some missing. The table lists several thousand clones, 85% to 90% of them singletons, with 6.9% in the top ten. Sequencing input: peripheral blood. These TCRs come from a woman between 45 and 65 years old with active or convalescent COVID-19.

This clone was detected only once. This chain links TRBV7-9 with TRBJ2-4, with a possible D match to TRBD1 (6 bases). Germline assignment: CDR1 SEHNR and CDR2 FQNEAQ (reference sequence). V lost 5 bases, J lost 7 bases, and 24 bases lay in between. This CDR3 has 17 amino acids. The CDR3 coding sequence is TGTGCCAGCAGCCCCCCCTCCGGGACATCACTTACGAACATTCAGTACTTC. Encoded protein: CASSPPSGTSLTNIQYF.

This clone was detected only once. This chain connects TRBV6-2 or TRBV6-3 to TRBJ2-7, with a tentative D call TRBD2 (5 bases). V shed 0 bases and J shed 3 bases, with 18 bases lying between them. Per the germline V gene, CDR1 is MNHEY and CDR2 is SVGEGT. The CDR3 is 17 amino acids. The CDR3 protein is CASSYSIYGGFHYEQYF. The DNA for the CDR3 is TGTGCCAGCAGTTACTCGATTTACGGCGGGTTCCACTACGAGCAGTACTTC.

The chain links TRBV6-1 to TRBJ2-1; possible D gene TRBD2, 6 bases. The CDR3 runs to 17 residues. Germline CDR1 is MNHNS and CDR2 is SASEGT. Trimming pared 4 bases from V and 7 bases from J, leaving 23 bases between. CDR3 coding DNA: TGTGCCAGCAGTGGGTGGCGCGGCGGGATGGGGTGGAATGAGCAGTTCTTC. Protein: CASSGWRGGMGWNEQFF.

The chain couples TRBV10-1 to TRBJ1-5; TRBD1 agrees at 8 bases. The V gene's germline CDR1 is WNHNN and CDR2 SYGVQD (reference sequence). This CDR3 is built from 16 residues. J lost 7 bases, V lost 3 bases, and 11 bases had no gene match. The CDR3 reads CASSDKRDRTEQPQHF. The CDR3, as DNA: TGCGCCAGCAGTGATAAAAGGGACAGGACAGAACAGCCCCAGCATTTT.

The chain combines TRBV7-2 with TRBJ1-5, with 9 bases fitting TRBD1. CDR1 is SGHTA and CDR2 is FQGNSA in the germline V gene. After removal of 5 bases from V and 4 bases from J, the junction contained 6 bases not matched to a gene. The CDR3 spans 15 residues. CDR3 amino acids: CASSPRTGENQPQHF. The CDR3 nucleotides read TGTGCCAGCAGCCCCCGGACAGGGGAGAATCAGCCCCAGCATTTT.

The chain employs TRBV29-1 and TRBJ1-1; D might be TRBD1 (6 bases). Germline-derived CDR1 and CDR2 are SQVTM and ANQGSEA. V was pared by 0 bases and J by 6 bases, with 14 bases between. The CDR3 covers 14 residues. The CDR3 spells CSVEEVGAFAEAFF. DNA for the CDR3: TGCAGCGTTGAAGAGGTGGGGGCTTTCGCTGAAGCTTTCTTT. Full variable domain (remainder filled in from reference TRBV29-1 and TRBJ1-1): SAVISQKPSRDICQRGTSLTIQCQVDSQVTMMFWYRQQPGQSLTLIATANQGSEATYESGFVIDKFPISRPNLTFSTLTVSNMSPEDSSIYLCSVEEVGAFAEAFFGQGTRLTVV.

The chain combines TRBV3-1 (or the pseudogene TRBV3-2) with TRBJ2-1; TRBD2 matches 9 bases. The CDR3 contains 15 residues. Germline CDR1 is LGHDT and CDR2 is YNNKEL (reference sequence). V lost 4 bases and J lost 10; bases outside the gene matches: 11. CDR3 sequence: CASSPGIAGVSEQFF. The CDR3 bases are TGTGCCAGCAGCCCTGGAATAGCGGGAGTGTCGGAGCAGTTCTTC.

V usage is TRBV28 and J usage is TRBJ1-4; 10 bases are shared with TRBD1. Trimming took 4 bases from V and 5 from J; bases not matched to a gene: 7. Germline CDR1 and CDR2: MDHEN and SYDVKM. The CDR3 consists of 16 residues. The CDR3 spells CASSYLDRGGNEKLFF. As DNA, the CDR3 is TGTGCCAGCAGTTATCTGGACAGGGGGGGAAATGAAAAACTGTTTTTT. The whole variable domain, filled in from reference TRBV28 and TRBJ1-4, reads DVKVTQSSRYLVKRTGEKVFLECVQDMDHENMFWYRQDPGLGLRLIYFSYDVKMKEKGDIPEGYSVSREKKERFSLILESASTNQTSMYLCASSYLDRGGNEKLFFGSGTQLSVL.

The V call is TRBV4-3, the J call TRBJ2-3; TRBD1 aligns across 7 bases. The CDR3 extends over 15 amino acids. The V gene end was trimmed by 1 base and the J gene end by 0 bases; junction bases not matched to a gene: 1. The V gene's germline CDR1 is LGHNA and CDR2 YSLEER. CDR3 protein: CASSQGDSSTDTQYF. CDR3 DNA: TGCGCCAGCAGCCAAGGGGACAGTAGCACAGATACGCAGTATTTT.

The chain combines TRBV3-1 (or the pseudogene TRBV3-2) with TRBJ1-2; no clear D gene. CDR3 length: 14 residues. Deletions cut 0 bases from V and 8 bases from J, with 13 bases between. Germline V gives CDR1 LGHDT, CDR2 YNNKEL (reference sequence). CDR3 amino acids: CASSQDPGEMGYTF. CDR3 sequence (DNA): TGTGCCAGCAGCCAAGACCCCGGGGAGATGGGCTACACCTTC.

The chain joins TRBV6-2 or TRBV6-3 to TRBJ2-1, with 7 bases matching TRBD2. This CDR3 contains 15 residues. J lost 11 bases, V lost 4 bases, and 14 bases had no gene match. Germline V CDR1 and CDR2: MNHEY, SVGEGT. The CDR3 here is CASSLDAAGTTKQFF. CDR3 sequence (DNA): TGTGCCAGCAGTTTGGATGCGGCGGGGACTACGAAGCAGTTCTTC.